The 16 T cell receptor beta chains reported below all come from one sample, sequenced in a study of cytomegalovirus exposure and HLA in healthy donors. It was with 60 Vbeta and 13 Jbeta primers that the PCR ran. Sequencing was performed with immunoSEQ multiplex PCR; in TCRdb, only in-frame clones are kept and a portion is missing. The data contain 200,000 or so clones, roughly 80% of them seen just once; the ten biggest clones take up about 0.24%. The sample taken for sequencing was PBMCs. The receptors were sampled from a boy between 5 and 17 years old in good health and CMV-seronegative.

This chain uses TRBV13 with TRBJ1-1; TRBD1 matches at 7 bases. CDR3 length: 14 residues. Germline V CDR1 and CDR2: PRHDT, FYEKMQ (reference sequence). V shed 9 bases, J shed 0 bases, and the junction held 7 bases outside the gene matches. The CDR3 coding sequence is TGTGCCAGACACCAGGGGGATATGAACACTGAAGCTTTCTTT. Translated: CARHQGDMNTEAFF.

The chain links TRBV7-3 to TRBJ2-2, with 9 bases matching TRBD2. Germline trimming cut 5 bases from V and 3 bases from J; bases unmatched to any gene: 7. The V gene's germline CDR1 is SGHTA and CDR2 FQGTGA. This CDR3 is built from 16 residues. CDR3 coding DNA: TGTGCCAGCAGCGGATACGAGCGGGGGGACACCGGGGAGCTGTTTTTT. Amino acid sequence: CASSGYERGDTGELFF.

The V gene is TRBV27, the J gene TRBJ1-5; unclear D gene. Deletions cut 5 bases from V and 0 bases from J, with 11 bases between. The CDR3 contains 15 residues. Per the germline V gene, CDR1 is MNHEY and CDR2 is SMNVEV (reference sequence). The CDR3 nucleotides are TGTGCCAGCAGTCCCGTCCCGGTTAGCAATCAGCCCCAGCATTTT. Translated, it gives CASSPVPVSNQPQHF.

The chain uses TRBV27 and TRBJ2-7; D perhaps matches TRBD2 (6 bases). The CDR3 totals 15 residues. Trimming left V 5 bases short and J 7 bases short, with 21 bases between. Germline loops: CDR1 MNHEY, CDR2 SMNVEV (reference sequence). The CDR3 loop reads CASSLRGSGNVEQYF. The CDR3 DNA is TGTGCCAGCAGTCTTCGGGGGTCAGGGAACGTGGAGCAGTACTTC.

This rearrangement joins TRBV28 to TRBJ2-7; 8 nucleotides agree with TRBD2. Per the germline V gene, CDR1 is MDHEN and CDR2 is SYDVKM. V gave up 7 bases and J gave up 2 bases; unmatched junction bases: 16. This CDR3 is 17 amino acids long. The CDR3 DNA is TGTGCCAGCACCGGCCAGGACATAGCGGGAACTCCCTACGAGCAGTACTTC. Residues: CASTGQDIAGTPYEQYF.

The chain is built from TRBV30 and TRBJ2-7, with a tentative D call TRBD1 (5 bases). V was pared by 2 bases and J by 3 bases, with 17 bases between. The CDR3 length is 15 residues. CDR1 and CDR2 (germline): GTSNPN, SVGIG (reference sequence). CDR3 region: CAWSYIGQGLYEQYF. CDR3 nucleotide sequence: TGTGCCTGGAGTTATATTGGTCAGGGTCTCTACGAGCAGTACTTC.

The chain uses TRBV19 and TRBJ2-7; TRBD1 agrees at 8 bases. Germline trimming cut 7 bases from V and 1 base from J; bases unmatched to any gene: 9. The V gene's germline CDR1 is LNHDA and CDR2 SQIVND (reference sequence). This CDR3 comprises 15 residues. The CDR3 protein is CASTSGQGLSYEQYF. CDR3 DNA: TGTGCCAGTACCTCTGGACAGGGACTTTCCTACGAGCAGTACTTC.

The sample holds one count of this clone. This chain connects TRBV7-6 to TRBJ1-5, with a tentative D call TRBD1 (5 bases). Trimming left V 4 bases short and J 3 bases short, with 16 bases between. The CDR3 runs to 16 residues. The germline V gene encodes CDR1 SGHVS and CDR2 FNYEAQ. The CDR3 bases are TGTGCCAGCAGCTCGCGGGGGGGGATACACAATCAGCCCCAGCATTTT. Its translation is CASSSRGGIHNQPQHF. The full variable domain, in which reference TRBV7-6 and TRBJ1-5 provide the parts outside the CDR3, is GAGVSQSPRYKVTKRGQDVALRCDPISGHVSLYWYRQALGQGPEFLTYFNYEAQQDKSGLPNDRFSAERPEGSISTLTIQRTEQRDSAMYRCASSSRGGIHNQPQHFGDGTRLSIL.

V usage is TRBV10-3 and J usage is TRBJ2-7; 10 bases line up with TRBD1. Unmatched junction bases numbered 7, after V lost 6 bases and J lost 2 bases. CDR3 length: 15 amino acids. Germline CDR1 ENHRY, CDR2 SYGVKD. CDR3 sequence: CAIRSAGTGAYEQYF. The CDR3 coding sequence is TGTGCCATCAGGTCTGCCGGGACAGGGGCCTACGAGCAGTACTTC.

This chain connects TRBV7-8 to TRBJ2-7; 7 nucleotides line up with TRBD2. CDR1 is SGHVS, CDR2 FQNEAQ, per germline. J gave up 0 bases and V 1 base, and 15 bases lay outside the gene matches. CDR3 size: 19 residues. The CDR3 spells CASSLVGRGGGKSSYEQYF. CDR3 DNA sequence: TGTGCCAGCAGCTTAGTCGGTCGGGGCGGGGGAAAGAGCTCCTACGAGCAGTACTTC.

The chain links TRBV6-5 to TRBJ2-1, with a possible D match to TRBD2 (5 bases). The ends were cut back, 6 bases at V and 4 bases at J, with 7 bases in the middle. The CDR3 has 12 residues. CDR1 MNHEY and CDR2 SVGAGI come from the germline V gene. CDR3 nucleotides: TGTGCCAGCAGCCCGGGATACAATGAGCAGTTCTTC. Its translation is CASSPGYNEQFF.

The gene calls are TRBV27 and TRBJ1-2; D is perhaps TRBD1 (6 bases). Germline CDR1 is MNHEY and CDR2 is SMNVEV (reference sequence). CDR3 size: 15 residues. The ends were cut back, 7 bases at V and 1 base at J, with 16 bases in the middle. Written as DNA, the CDR3 is TGTGCCAGCACCTCGTCCCGCAGGGGTAACTATGGCTACACCTTC. It is translated as CASTSSRRGNYGYTF.

The genes are TRBV7-2 and TRBJ2-2, with TRBD1 matching 8 bases. From germline, CDR1 is SGHTA and CDR2 FQGNSA. The V gene end was trimmed by 5 bases and the J gene end by 9 bases; junction bases not matched to a gene: 14. CDR3 length: 16 residues. The CDR3 loop is CASSPQAGGAGRELFF. CDR3 nucleotides: TGTGCCAGCAGCCCCCAGGCAGGGGGCGCGGGCCGGGAGCTGTTTTTT.

The J gene is TRBJ1-1, the V gene TRBV5-4, with D possibly TRBD1 on 6 matching bases. The CDR3 consists of 14 residues. V lost 3 bases, J lost 4 bases, and 13 bases lay in between. Germline lookup yields CDR1 SGHNT and CDR2 YYREEE (reference sequence). CDR3 protein: CASSSYRAFTEAFF. CDR3 sequence (DNA): TGTGCCAGCAGCTCATACAGGGCTTTCACTGAAGCTTTCTTT.

This chain joins TRBV7-3 and TRBJ2-3, with 8 nucleotides matching TRBD2. Germline V gene lookup returns CDR1 SGHTA and CDR2 FQGTGA. This CDR3 is 14 amino acids long. Losses at the gene ends were 6 bases for V and 6 bases for J; bases not matched to a gene: 8. The chain's CDR3 is CASSPAGGPDTQYF. The CDR3 DNA reads as TGTGCCAGCAGTCCCGCGGGGGGCCCTGATACGCAGTATTTT.

The chain couples TRBV6-1 to TRBJ1-6; TRBD1 aligns across 7 bases. Trimming cost V 4 bases and J 3 bases; bases outside gene matches: 3. The germline gives CDR1 MNHNS, CDR2 SASEGT. This CDR3 is 15 amino acids long. CDR3 region: CASSVQGGYNSPLHF. The DNA of the CDR3 is TGTGCCAGCAGTGTCCAGGGGGGCTATAATTCACCCCTCCACTTT.